One sample yielded the 29 T cell receptor beta chains listed below, sequenced in a study of somatic mutations in cytotoxic T cells in rheumatoid arthritis. Assay: immunoSEQ multiplex PCR; the TCRdb copy retains only in-frame clones and omits some. The sample includes about 18,000 clones, over 70% of them seen just once. Sequencing was done on a sample of CD8+ T cells sorted from blood. These receptors came from an adult with rheumatoid arthritis.

A note on this clone: The identical CDR3 is also encoded by other nucleotide sequences in the sample. The V and J genes are TRBV4-1 and TRBJ2-2; tentative D call: TRBD1 (5 bases). There are 15 residues in the CDR3. V shed 3 bases and J shed 2 bases, with 10 bases lying between them. Germline CDR1 is MGHRA and CDR2 is YSYEKL. CDR3 sequence: CASSQDTLNTGELFF. CDR3 DNA: TGCGCCAGCAGCCAGGACACCCTAAACACCGGGGAGCTGTTTTTT.

The chain is built from TRBV11-2 and TRBJ1-3; TRBD1 is a possible D gene (6 bases). Germline values: CDR1 SGHAT, CDR2 FQNNGV. The CDR3 sequence is 17 residues long. Trimming removed 0 bases at V and 0 bases at J, with 12 bases between. The CDR3 DNA sequence: TGTGCCAGCAGCTTAGATGTAGACAGGCACTCTGGAAACACCATATATTTT. Residues: CASSLDVDRHSGNTIYF.

This clone has just a few counts. The chain links TRBV7-9 to TRBJ1-6, with 8 bases fitting TRBD1. Germline CDR1 reads SEHNR; CDR2 reads FQNEAQ (reference sequence). The CDR3 contains 11 residues. J gave up 12 bases and V 9 bases, and 4 bases lay outside the gene matches. CDR3 bases: TGTGCCAGTGGACAGGGTGAACCCCTCCACTTT. Protein product: CASGQGEPLHF.

This chain joins TRBV11-3 and TRBJ2-7; 7 bases are shared with TRBD1. The germline gives CDR1 SGHNT, CDR2 YENEEA. With 6 bases clipped from V and 3 bases from J, the junction kept 5 bases outside the gene matches. There are 13 residues in the CDR3. Here the CDR3 reads CASSDSGGYEQYF. The DNA for the CDR3 is TGTGCCAGCAGTGATTCAGGGGGCTACGAGCAGTACTTC. The entire variable domain, with the rest obtained from reference TRBV11-3 and TRBJ2-7, is as follows: EAGVVQSPRYKIIEKKQPVAFWCNPISGHNTLYWYLQNLGQGPELLIRYENEEAVDDSQLPKDRFSAERLKGVDSTLKIQPAELGDSAVYLCASSDSGGYEQYFGPGTRLTVT.

This chain joins TRBV15 and TRBJ2-3; 8 nucleotides align to TRBD1. Looked up from germline, CDR1 is LNHNV and CDR2 is YYDKDF (reference sequence). The J segment lost 4 bases and the V segment lost 5 bases, leaving 11 bases of the junction unmatched. CDR3 length equals 16 residues. The CDR3 nucleotides are TGTGCCACCAGCGGAAGGACAGGGTCTGCCTCAGATACGCAGTATTTT. Translated, it gives CATSGRTGSASDTQYF.

V and J are TRBV27 and TRBJ1-5, with D possibly TRBD1 on 5 matching bases. From germline, CDR1 is MNHEY and CDR2 SMNVEV (reference sequence). The CDR3 consists of 15 residues. Trimming removed 5 bases from V and 0 bases from J, with 11 bases in between. DNA for the CDR3: TGTGCCAGCAGTCAGGGCGCTAATAGCAATCAGCCCCAGCATTTT. Its protein is CASSQGANSNQPQHF.

The chain carries TRBV2 and TRBJ1-2; D unclear. Per the germline V gene, CDR1 is SNHLY and CDR2 is FYNNEI. The ends were cut back, 7 bases at V and 1 base at J, with 10 bases in the middle. The CDR3 contains 13 residues. The CDR3 bases are TGTGCCAGCATGCACACTATTAACTATGGCTACACCTTC. It specifies CASMHTINYGYTF.

This chain uses TRBV4-1 with TRBJ2-5, with a weak D call TRBD1 (6 bases). With 4 bases removed from V and 5 bases from J, the gap between germline ends came to 11 bases. The CDR3 has 13 residues. In germline, CDR1 is MGHRA, CDR2 YSYEKL. This CDR3 is CASSRTVSETQYF. The CDR3 DNA follows: TGCGCCAGCAGCCGGACAGTTTCGGAGACCCAGTACTTC.

V and J are TRBV6-6 and TRBJ1-2, with D tentatively TRBD1 (6 bases). V shed 1 base and J shed 2 bases, with 14 bases lying between them. CDR1 is MNHNY and CDR2 is SVGAGI in the germline V gene (reference sequence). This CDR3 is 16 amino acids long. The CDR3 loop is CASSYFLRGVNYGYTF. The CDR3 DNA is TGTGCCAGCAGTTACTTCCTCAGGGGAGTGAACTATGGCTACACCTTC.

The chain recombines TRBV5-1 with TRBJ2-7, with D possibly being TRBD1 (5 bases). Germline V gene lookup returns CDR1 SGHRS and CDR2 YFSETQ. V lost 3 bases and J lost 3, with 16 bases in between. The CDR3 is made up of 15 amino acids. For the CDR3, the DNA is TGCGCCAGCAGCTCCAGGGATATGGGTTACTACGAGCAGTACTTC. As protein: CASSSRDMGYYEQYF.

The V and J genes are TRBV27 and TRBJ1-2, with D possibly TRBD1 on 6 matching bases. Germline V gives CDR1 MNHEY, CDR2 SMNVEV (reference sequence). V was clipped by 5 bases and J by 3 bases, with 16 bases between them. The CDR3 length is 15 residues. The CDR3 DNA follows: TGTGCCAGCAGTACTTCCGGGGGGGCAGACTATGGCTACACCTTC. Its protein is CASSTSGGADYGYTF.

V gene TRBV10-1 combines with J gene TRBJ1-5; D gene unclear. This CDR3 is 15 amino acids long. The ends were cut back, 5 bases at V and 2 bases at J, with 13 bases in the middle. CDR1 and CDR2 from the germline V gene are WNHNN and SYGVQD (reference sequence). In DNA form, the CDR3 reads TGCGCCAGCAGTTGGGATTTAGAGGGCAATCAGCCCCAGCATTTT. It is translated as CASSWDLEGNQPQHF.

Only a few counts were recorded for this clone. The chain recombines TRBV29-1 with TRBJ1-2; 8 bases match TRBD1. The ends lost 6 bases at V and 8 bases at J; junction bases unmatched: 17. Germline assignment: CDR1 SQVTM and CDR2 ANQGSEA. This CDR3 region has 15 residues. The CDR3 DNA follows: TGCAGCGTCGACTCATATGGGGACAGGTCCCCAGGCTACACCTTC. This sequence encodes CSVDSYGDRSPGYTF.

This clone appeared a single time. The CDR3 loop reads CATSPFYNEQFF. The CDR3, as DNA: TGTGCCACCAGCCCTTTCTACAATGAGCAGTTCTTC. The genes are TRBV15 and TRBJ2-1; no clear D. The CDR3 spans 12 residues. Trimming cost V 5 bases and J 3 bases, with 5 bases left between them. Per germline, CDR1 LNHNV and CDR2 YYDKDF (reference sequence).

This chain links TRBV18 with TRBJ2-1, with TRBD2 matching over 7 bases. Germline V gene sequence: CDR1 KGHSH, CDR2 LQKENI. Trimming at V came to 3 bases and at J to 4 bases, leaving 15 bases not matched to a gene. The CDR3 is 18 residues long. The CDR3 is CASSPPFGAGTDYNEQFF. Written as DNA, the CDR3 is TGTGCCAGCTCACCCCCGTTTGGAGCGGGAACGGATTACAATGAGCAGTTCTTC.

Here the CDR3 reads CASSLIGQGANEQFF. As DNA, the CDR3 is TGTGCCAGCAGCCTGATAGGACAGGGGGCGAATGAGCAGTTCTTC. The chain is built from TRBV6-5 and TRBJ2-1, with TRBD1 matching 11 bases. Germline-derived CDR1 and CDR2 are MNHEY and SVGAGI. The CDR3 has 15 amino acids. After removal of 6 bases from V and 7 bases from J, the junction contained 8 bases not matched to a gene.

The chain employs TRBV9 and TRBJ2-7; D possibly corresponds to TRBD1 (6 bases). This CDR3 is 12 amino acids long. V lost 5 bases and J lost 4, with 10 bases in between. In germline, CDR1 is SGDLS, CDR2 YYNGEE. As DNA, the CDR3 is TGTGCCAGCAGACAGGGAAAATACGAGCAGTACTTC. It yields the protein CASRQGKYEQYF.

The CDR3 reads CASRSRLAGNSGANVLTF. Written as DNA, the CDR3 is TGTGCCAGCAGGTCGAGACTAGCGGGGAACTCTGGGGCCAACGTCCTGACTTTC. The gene calls are TRBV7-8 and TRBJ2-6; 11 nucleotides align to TRBD2. In germline, CDR1 is SGHVS, CDR2 FQNEAQ. Trimming removed 6 bases from V and 0 bases from J; junction bases left unmatched: 7. CDR3 size: 18 residues.

The CDR3 spells CASSLWAQDSNQPQHF. The CDR3 DNA reads as TGTGCCAGCAGTTTATGGGCCCAGGATAGCAATCAGCCCCAGCATTTT. The genes are TRBV28 and TRBJ1-5, with no clear D. The germline V gene encodes CDR1 MDHEN and CDR2 SYDVKM. Trimming cost V 0 bases and J 0 bases, with 9 bases left between them. The CDR3 is 16 amino acids.

This chain connects TRBV7-9 to TRBJ2-2, with D possibly called TRBD1 or TRBD2 (5 bases each). CDR1 and CDR2 from the germline V gene are SEHNR and FQNEAQ (reference sequence). V lost 0 bases and J 3 bases, leaving 5 bases between the germline ends. The CDR3 spans 14 residues. The CDR3 DNA follows: TGTGCCAGCAGCTTAGCGGGGGACACCGGGGAGCTGTTTTTT. Protein: CASSLAGDTGELFF.

Within the sample, this clone is medium-sized. In the same sample, other DNA sequences code for this CDR3. The chain joins TRBV7-6 to TRBJ2-7; TRBD2 matches 7 bases. The germline V gene has CDR1 SGHVS and CDR2 FNYEAQ. The CDR3 contains 15 residues. V lost 5 bases, J lost 3 bases, and 10 bases stayed unmatched. The CDR3: CASSLSGGGIYEQYF. The CDR3 nucleotides read TGTGCCAGCAGCCTATCGGGGGGAGGCATCTACGAGCAGTACTTC.

The V call is TRBV7-2, the J call TRBJ1-2; TRBD1 is a possible D gene (5 bases). Germline lookup yields CDR1 SGHTA and CDR2 FQGNSA. The CDR3 contains 15 residues. Trimming removed 5 bases from V and 0 bases from J, with 13 bases in between. The CDR3, as DNA: TGTGCCAGCAGCCCGTGGGGGGACCCTAACTATGGCTACACCTTC. Translated, it gives CASSPWGDPNYGYTF.

This chain joins TRBV19 and TRBJ1-2; D is unclear. Germline V gene lookup returns CDR1 LNHDA and CDR2 SQIVND (reference sequence). CDR3 length: 10 residues. The V and J ends lost 5 bases and 5 bases respectively, with 3 bases between them. The CDR3 loop reads CASSGYGYTF. DNA for the CDR3: TGTGCCAGTAGTGGGTATGGCTACACCTTC.

The chain uses TRBV5-6 and TRBJ1-4, with a weak D call TRBD1 (6 bases). The ends were cut back, 1 base at V and 8 bases at J, with 12 bases in the middle. CDR3 length equals 14 residues. The V gene's germline CDR1 is SGHDT and CDR2 YYEEEE. As DNA, the CDR3 is TGTGCCAGCAGCTTGTGGACAGAAGAAGAAAAACTGTTTTTT. Protein sequence: CASSLWTEEEKLFF.

The chain links TRBV7-8 to TRBJ2-5, with 12 bases matching TRBD1. Germline-derived CDR1 and CDR2 are SGHVS and FQNEAQ. This CDR3 has 16 amino acids. The V segment lost 1 base and the J segment 5 bases; nucleotides outside the gene matches: 5. The CDR3 is CASSLGGTGGVETQYF. For the CDR3, the DNA is TGTGCCAGCAGCTTAGGGGGGACAGGGGGCGTTGAGACCCAGTACTTC.

V and J are TRBV7-9 and TRBJ2-1; D may be TRBD1 (5 bases). CDR3 length: 13 amino acids. Trimming pared 5 bases from V and 7 bases from J, leaving 12 bases between. Germline V lookup: CDR1 SEHNR, CDR2 FQNEAQ (reference sequence). The DNA of the CDR3 is TGTGCCAGCAGCCCGCTAGGGGTGAATGAGCAGTTCTTC. Its translation is CASSPLGVNEQFF.

V is TRBV4-2 and J is TRBJ1-5; a possible D gene is TRBD1 (6 bases). This CDR3 contains 18 residues. V was clipped by 0 bases and J by 4 bases, with 19 bases between them. Germline V CDR1 and CDR2: LGHNA, YNFKEQ. The CDR3 loop is CASSQDGGGGRGNQPQHF. The CDR3 nucleotides read TGTGCCAGCAGCCAAGATGGTGGAGGGGGGAGGGGGAATCAGCCCCAGCATTTT.

This clone was observed a few times. The chain joins TRBV16 to TRBJ2-1; 10 bases agree with TRBD2. CDR3 length equals 13 residues. Germline-derived CDR1 and CDR2 are KGHSY and FQNENV. V lost 3 bases to trimming and J lost 10 bases; unmatched junction nucleotides: 3. The CDR3 is CASSHPGLAEQFF. The CDR3 DNA sequence: TGTGCCAGCAGCCATCCGGGACTAGCGGAGCAGTTCTTC.

The chain joins TRBV14 to TRBJ2-1; no definite D call. V was clipped by 0 bases and J by 0 bases, with 9 bases between them. Germline CDR1 SGHDN, CDR2 FVKESK. The CDR3 loop spans 16 amino acids. The CDR3 reads CASSQEWLGSYNEQFF. DNA of the CDR3: TGTGCCAGCAGCCAAGAGTGGCTAGGCTCCTACAATGAGCAGTTCTTC.